Listed here are 14 T cell receptor beta chains from one sample, sequenced in a study of control samples from healthy donors and cancer patients. Produced via immunoSEQ multiplex PCR; TCRdb's table is partial and in-frame only. This sample has around 95,000 clones, with around four fifths found just once. The material sequenced was blood. The receptor source for this set is a man aged 25-45 years in good health.

V is TRBV27 and J is TRBJ2-7; no reliable D call. The V end lost 0 bases, the J end lost 0 bases, and 9 bases lay between the germline ends. Germline-derived CDR1 and CDR2 are MNHEY and SMNVEV (reference sequence). This CDR3 is built from 15 residues. The CDR3 sequence: CASSLSASLSYEQYF. The CDR3 coding sequence is TGTGCCAGCAGTTTATCAGCCAGCCTCTCCTACGAGCAGTACTTC.

V is TRBV20-1 and J is TRBJ1-2; TRBD1 matches at 7 bases. The CDR3 is 14 residues long. Germline V gene data show CDR1 as DFQATT and CDR2 as SNEGSKA (reference sequence). The ends lost 3 bases at V and 4 bases at J; junction bases unmatched: 8. CDR3 loop: CSASPTGWAYGYTF. The CDR3 coding sequence is TGCAGTGCTAGTCCGACAGGGTGGGCCTATGGCTACACCTTC.

V usage is TRBV11-2 and J usage is TRBJ2-5, with D unclear. The CDR3 runs 13 residues. V dropped 0 bases and J dropped 5 bases, with 7 bases sitting between them. Germline CDR1 reads SGHAT; CDR2 reads FQNNGV. CDR3 residues: CASSLELVETQYF. The CDR3 coding sequence is TGTGCCAGCAGCTTAGAATTGGTGGAGACCCAGTACTTC.

This clone has only a few counts. The sample carries other DNA sequences with the same CDR3. CDR3 bases: TGTGCCAGCAGCGAAAGACAGGGGGCCGATGGCTACACCTTC. It codes for CASSERQGADGYTF. The V call is TRBV9, the J call TRBJ1-2; TRBD1 agrees at 10 bases. V lost 3 bases to trimming and J lost 6 bases; unmatched junction nucleotides: 5. The CDR3 runs to 14 residues. CDR1 SGDLS and CDR2 YYNGEE come from the germline V gene.

This chain uses TRBV28 with TRBJ2-3, with 9 bases matching TRBD1. This CDR3 comprises 15 residues. V dropped 5 bases and J dropped 3; count of bases not matched to a gene: 6. Germline V gene data show CDR1 as MDHEN and CDR2 as SYDVKM. The CDR3 protein is CASSPGGQGTDTQYF. The CDR3 coding sequence is TGTGCCAGCAGTCCAGGGGGACAGGGTACAGATACGCAGTATTTT.

The chain has TRBV5-1 and TRBJ1-1; tentatively, D is TRBD1 (5 bases). The CDR3 has 16 residues. The V gene's germline CDR1 is SGHRS and CDR2 YFSETQ. Trimming took 2 bases from V and 6 from J, leaving 20 bases between them. The DNA of the CDR3 is TGCGCCAGCAGCTTTCTTCTTAGGTCCGGGGGGTCTGAAGCTTTCTTT. This sequence encodes CASSFLLRSGGSEAFF. Variable domain in full (rest from reference TRBV5-1 and TRBJ1-1): KAGVTQTPRYLIKTRGQQVTLSCSPISGHRSVSWYQQTPGQGLQFLFEYFSETQRNKGNFPGRFSGRQFSNSRSEMNVSTLELGDSALYLCASSFLLRSGGSEAFFGQGTRLTVV.

The chain joins TRBV2 to TRBJ1-1, with D perhaps matching TRBD1 (5 bases). Per the germline V gene, CDR1 is SNHLY and CDR2 is FYNNEI. This CDR3 is 14 amino acids long. V was cut by 6 bases and J by 0 bases, with 11 bases left in between. The DNA for the CDR3 is TGTGCCAGCAGGGAACAGGTTTTGAACACTGAAGCTTTCTTT. Translated: CASREQVLNTEAFF.

The genes are TRBV9 and TRBJ1-1; 9 nucleotides agree with TRBD1. This CDR3 is built from 15 residues. Per the germline V gene, CDR1 is SGDLS and CDR2 is YYNGEE. J gave up 2 bases and V 2 bases, and 4 bases lay outside the gene matches. The CDR3 coding sequence is TGTGCCAGCAGCGTCCGGGACAGGGTTAACACTGAAGCTTTCTTT. Protein: CASSVRDRVNTEAFF.

This chain uses TRBV6-1 with TRBJ2-3; D not certain. The CDR3 extends over 12 amino acids. Germline V gives CDR1 MNHNS, CDR2 SASEGT. The V and J ends lost 4 bases and 2 bases respectively, with 4 bases between them. CDR3 in amino acids: CASSAATDTQYF. CDR3 sequence (DNA): TGTGCCAGCAGTGCAGCCACAGATACGCAGTATTTT.

The CDR3 bases are TGTGCCACCAGCAGAGCCGTTGCTTCAGGAAAATCACCCCTCCACTTT. Its translation is CATSRAVASGKSPLHF. J is TRBJ1-6 and V is TRBV15; no clear D. From germline, CDR1 is LNHNV and CDR2 YYDKDF (reference sequence). V lost 1 base and J lost 10, with 17 bases in between. This CDR3 contains 16 residues. The entire variable domain, with the rest obtained from reference TRBV15 and TRBJ1-6, is as follows: DAMVIQNPRYQVTQFGKPVTLSCSQTLNHNVMYWYQQKSSQAPKLLFHYYDKDFNNEADTPDNFQSRRPNTSFCFLDIRSPGLGDTAMYLCATSRAVASGKSPLHFGNGTRLTVT.

V is TRBV6-1 and J is TRBJ1-4, with D possibly matching TRBD1 (5 bases). The CDR3 loop spans 17 amino acids. The germline gives CDR1 MNHNS, CDR2 SASEGT. Trimming shortened V by 1 base and J by 0 bases, and 12 bases separated the two germline ends. CDR3 in amino acids: CASSEGQRFATNEKLFF. The DNA for the CDR3 is TGTGCCAGCAGTGAAGGACAGAGATTTGCAACTAATGAAAAACTGTTTTTT.

This rearrangement joins TRBV7-9 to TRBJ2-2; D is perhaps TRBD1 (5 bases). Trimming pared 2 bases from V and 2 bases from J, leaving 6 bases between. The germline V gene encodes CDR1 SEHNR and CDR2 FQNEAQ (reference sequence). This CDR3 has 14 residues. The CDR3 reads CASSLTGNTGELFF. CDR3 nucleotide sequence: TGTGCCAGCAGCTTAACAGGCAACACCGGGGAGCTGTTTTTT.

The chain couples TRBV7-3 to TRBJ2-5; D might be TRBD2 (6 bases). Germline values: CDR1 SGHTA, CDR2 FQGTGA. The V and J ends lost 2 bases and 2 bases respectively, with 12 bases between them. The CDR3 totals 15 residues. The CDR3 region has the DNA TGTGCCAGCAGCTTAGGCCGGACTACACAAGAGACCCAGTACTTC. Its protein product is CASSLGRTTQETQYF.

V gene TRBV6-1 combines with J gene TRBJ1-5; TRBD1 matches at 7 bases. Germline V CDR1 and CDR2: MNHNS, SASEGT. The CDR3 totals 14 residues. The V segment lost 2 bases and the J segment 9 bases; nucleotides outside the gene matches: 7. The CDR3 DNA is TGTGCCAGCAGTGAATGGTCAGGGGGTCGGCCCCAGCATTTT. Translated, it gives CASSEWSGGRPQHF.